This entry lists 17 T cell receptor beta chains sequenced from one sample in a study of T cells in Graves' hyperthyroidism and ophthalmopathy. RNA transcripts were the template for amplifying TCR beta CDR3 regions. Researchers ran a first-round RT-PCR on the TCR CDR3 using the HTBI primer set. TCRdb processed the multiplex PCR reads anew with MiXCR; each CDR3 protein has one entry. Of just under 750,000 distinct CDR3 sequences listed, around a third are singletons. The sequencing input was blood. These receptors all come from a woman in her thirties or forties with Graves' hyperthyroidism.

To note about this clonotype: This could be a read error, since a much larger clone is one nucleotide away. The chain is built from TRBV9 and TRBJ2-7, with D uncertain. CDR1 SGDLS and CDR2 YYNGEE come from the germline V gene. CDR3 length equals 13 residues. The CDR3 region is CASSEAPNYEQCF. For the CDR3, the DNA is TGTGCCAGCAGCGAGGCACCAAACTACGAGCAGTGCTTC.

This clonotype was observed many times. The CDR3 here is CASSSGTSLAETQYF. CDR3 DNA sequence: TGTGCCAGCAGCTCCGGGACTAGTCTAGCAGAGACCCAGTACTTC. The V call is TRBV7-8, the J call TRBJ2-5, with TRBD2 matching over 8 bases. Germline V gene lookup returns CDR1 SGHVS and CDR2 FQNEAQ. The CDR3 extends over 15 amino acids. Losses at the gene ends were 4 bases for V and 4 bases for J; bases not matched to a gene: 8.

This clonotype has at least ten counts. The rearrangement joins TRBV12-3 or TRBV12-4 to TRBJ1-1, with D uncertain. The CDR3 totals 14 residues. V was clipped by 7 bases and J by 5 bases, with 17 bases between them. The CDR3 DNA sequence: TGTGCCAGCAATAGCCCCGGGTGGAGGACTGAAGCTTTCTTT. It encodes CASNSPGWRTEAFF.

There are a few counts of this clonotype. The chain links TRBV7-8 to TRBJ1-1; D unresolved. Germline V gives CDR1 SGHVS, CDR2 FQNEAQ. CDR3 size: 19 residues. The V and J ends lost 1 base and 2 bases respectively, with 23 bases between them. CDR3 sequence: CASSLEATSWEISNTEAFF. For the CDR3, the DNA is TGTGCCAGCAGCTTAGAGGCCACAAGTTGGGAGATATCCAACACTGAAGCTTTCTTT. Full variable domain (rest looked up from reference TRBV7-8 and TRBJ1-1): GAGVSQSPRYKVAKRGQDVALRCDPISGHVSLFWYQQALGQGPEFLTYFQNEAQLDKSGLPSDRFFAERPEGSVSTLKIQRTQQEDSAVYLCASSLEATSWEISNTEAFFGQGTRLTVV.

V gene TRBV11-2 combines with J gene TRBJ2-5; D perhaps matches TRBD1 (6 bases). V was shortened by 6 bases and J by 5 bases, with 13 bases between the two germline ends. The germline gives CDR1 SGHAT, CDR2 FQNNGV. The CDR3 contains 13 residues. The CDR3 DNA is TGTGCCAGCAGTTCAGACAGGCTCGAGACCCAGTACTTC. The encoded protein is CASSSDRLETQYF.

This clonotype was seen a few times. The CDR3 region has the DNA TGTGCCAGTACCGATCGGGCTGGACAGTCCTATGGCTACACCTTC. It specifies CASTDRAGQSYGYTF. The chain links TRBV19 to TRBJ1-2, with a tentative D call TRBD1 (6 bases). V shed 7 bases and J shed 4 bases, with 19 bases lying between them. The CDR3 covers 15 residues. Germline loops: CDR1 LNHDA, CDR2 SQIVND (reference sequence).

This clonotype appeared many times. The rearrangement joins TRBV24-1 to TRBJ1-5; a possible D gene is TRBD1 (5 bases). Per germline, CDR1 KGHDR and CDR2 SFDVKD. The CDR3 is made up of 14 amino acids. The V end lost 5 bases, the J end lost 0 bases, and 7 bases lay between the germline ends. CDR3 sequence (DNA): TGTGCCACCAGTGGTGACAGTAGCAATCAGCCCCAGCATTTT. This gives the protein CATSGDSSNQPQHF.

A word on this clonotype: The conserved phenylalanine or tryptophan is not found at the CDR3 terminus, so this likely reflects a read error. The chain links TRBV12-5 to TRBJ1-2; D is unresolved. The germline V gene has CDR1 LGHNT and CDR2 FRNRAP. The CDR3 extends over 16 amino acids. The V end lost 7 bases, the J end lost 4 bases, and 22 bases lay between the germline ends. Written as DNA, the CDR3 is TGTGCTAGTGCTTCTCTTCAAGAGGAGGGAGGCTATGGCTACACCCTC. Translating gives CASASLQEEGGYGYTL.

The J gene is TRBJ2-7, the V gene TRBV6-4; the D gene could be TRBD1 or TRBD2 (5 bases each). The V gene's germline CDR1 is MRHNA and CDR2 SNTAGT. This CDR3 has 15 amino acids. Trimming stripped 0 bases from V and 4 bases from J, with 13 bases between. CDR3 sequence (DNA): TGTGCCAGCAGTGACTCCGGGACGGCTAATTACGAGCAGTACTTC. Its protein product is CASSDSGTANYEQYF.

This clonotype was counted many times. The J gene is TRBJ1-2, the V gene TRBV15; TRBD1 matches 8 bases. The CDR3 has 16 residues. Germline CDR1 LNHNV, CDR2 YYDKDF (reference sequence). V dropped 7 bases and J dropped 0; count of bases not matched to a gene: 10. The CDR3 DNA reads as TGTGCCACCACCCTGGACAGGGCGACAGCTAACTATGGCTACACCTTC. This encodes CATTLDRATANYGYTF.

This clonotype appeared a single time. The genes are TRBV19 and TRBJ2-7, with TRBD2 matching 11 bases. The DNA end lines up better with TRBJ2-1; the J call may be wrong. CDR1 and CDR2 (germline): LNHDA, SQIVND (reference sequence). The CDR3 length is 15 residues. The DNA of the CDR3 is TGTGCCAGTAGTATTACACTAGCGGGAGTGGATGAGCAGTTCTTC. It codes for CASSITLAGVDEQFF.

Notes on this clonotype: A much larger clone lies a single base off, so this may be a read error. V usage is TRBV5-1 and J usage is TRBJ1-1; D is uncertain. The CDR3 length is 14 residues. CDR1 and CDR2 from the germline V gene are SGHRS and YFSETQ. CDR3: CASSLRRMNTEASF. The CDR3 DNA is TGCGCCAGCAGCTTGCGACGGATGAACACTGAAGCTTCCTTT.

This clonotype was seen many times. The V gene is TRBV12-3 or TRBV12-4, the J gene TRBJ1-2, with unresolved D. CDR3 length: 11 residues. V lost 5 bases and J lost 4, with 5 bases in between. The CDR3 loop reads CASSGLYGYTF. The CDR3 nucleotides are TGTGCCAGCAGTGGGCTCTATGGCTACACCTTC.

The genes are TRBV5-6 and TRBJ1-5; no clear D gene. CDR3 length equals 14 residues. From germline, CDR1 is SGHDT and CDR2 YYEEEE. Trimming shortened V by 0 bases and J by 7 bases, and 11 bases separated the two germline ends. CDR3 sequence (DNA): TGTGCCAGCAGCTTGGGGGTAACCCTCCAGCCCCAGCATTTT. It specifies CASSLGVTLQPQHF.

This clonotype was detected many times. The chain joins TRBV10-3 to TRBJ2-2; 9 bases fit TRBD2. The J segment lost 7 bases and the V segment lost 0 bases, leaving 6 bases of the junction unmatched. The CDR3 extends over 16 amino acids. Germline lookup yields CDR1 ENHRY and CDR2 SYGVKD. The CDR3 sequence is CAISESEGTSIGELFF. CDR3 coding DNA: TGTGCCATCAGTGAGTCCGAAGGGACTAGCATCGGGGAGCTGTTTTTT.

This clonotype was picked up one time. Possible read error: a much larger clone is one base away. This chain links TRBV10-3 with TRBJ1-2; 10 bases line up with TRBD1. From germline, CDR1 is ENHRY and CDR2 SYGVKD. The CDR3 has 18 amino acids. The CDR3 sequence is CAISDRRQGAEVSYGHTF. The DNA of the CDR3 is TGTGCCATCAGTGATCGGAGACAGGGGGCTGAAGTAAGCTATGGCCACACCTTC.

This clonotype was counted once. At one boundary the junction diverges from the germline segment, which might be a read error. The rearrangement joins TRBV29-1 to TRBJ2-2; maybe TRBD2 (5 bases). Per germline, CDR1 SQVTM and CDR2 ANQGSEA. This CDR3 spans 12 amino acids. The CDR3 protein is CSVEGNTGELLF. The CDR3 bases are TGCAGCGTTGAAGGAAACACCGGGGAGCTGCTTTTT.